This TCR beta chain was found in a study of T-cell memory formation after mild COVID-19. This CDR3 is 14 amino acids long. Germline V gives CDR1 DFQATT, CDR2 SNEGSKA (reference sequence). The V and J ends lost 6 bases and 5 bases, in that order; junction bases with no gene match: 10. TCRdb re-analysed the 5' RACE reads in MiXCR, keeping a single row per CDR3 protein. The repertoire has fewer than 450,000 distinct CDR3 sequences, 20% to 25% of them found once; the top ten carry 9.5% to 15%. The TCR sequence derives from an adult woman who had mild COVID-19 (a few samples of this study predate the infection). Cell type and time point are not known. Sequencing was carried out using PBMCs or a T cell subset sorted from them (not recorded which). The chain combines TRBV20-1 with TRBJ2-5, with 9 bases aligning to TRBD2. The CDR3: CSARTSDILETQYF. CDR3 nucleotide sequence: TGCAGTGCCCGGACTAGCGACATCTTGGAGACCCAGTACTTC.